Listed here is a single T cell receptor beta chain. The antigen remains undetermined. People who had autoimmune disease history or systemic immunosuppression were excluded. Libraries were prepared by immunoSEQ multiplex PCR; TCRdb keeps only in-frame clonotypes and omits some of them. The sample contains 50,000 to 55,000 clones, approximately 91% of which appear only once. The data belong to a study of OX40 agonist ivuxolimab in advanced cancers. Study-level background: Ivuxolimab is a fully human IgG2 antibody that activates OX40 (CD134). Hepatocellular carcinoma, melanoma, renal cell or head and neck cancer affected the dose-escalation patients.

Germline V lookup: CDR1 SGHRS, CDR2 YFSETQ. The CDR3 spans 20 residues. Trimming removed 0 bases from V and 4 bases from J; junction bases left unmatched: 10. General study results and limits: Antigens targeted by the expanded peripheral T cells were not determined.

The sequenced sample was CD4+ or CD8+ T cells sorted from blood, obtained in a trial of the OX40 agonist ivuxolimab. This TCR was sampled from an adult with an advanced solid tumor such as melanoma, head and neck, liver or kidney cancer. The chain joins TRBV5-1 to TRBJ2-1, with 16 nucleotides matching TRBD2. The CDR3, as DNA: TGCGCCAGCAGCTTGGCTCGATCCGGGACTAGCGGGAGGGCATACAATGAGCAGTTCTTC. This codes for CASSLARSGTSGRAYNEQFF.